This T cell receptor (beta chain) comes out of a study of PD-1 blockade in classical Hodgkin lymphoma (dated by TCRdb to the early 2020s). A note on the overall study: Nivolumab dosing was 3 mg/kg intravenously every 2 weeks, continuing until either disease progression or unacceptable toxicity. A peripheral blood immune signature of response to PD-1 blockade in classical Hodgkin lymphoma was defined using TCR beta sequencing and CyTOF. The full study reports these points: Newly diagnosed patients were reported to have lower baseline TCR diversity than healthy donors, and relapsed/refractory patients were reported to have lower baseline TCR diversity still. The study covered only a single clinical trial cohort, and the causes of the repertoire differences, possibly disease activity or prior therapy, were still not defined. Patients starting nivolumab less than 1 year after ASCT had lower diversity and were excluded from later analyses to avoid confounding by immune reconstitution. CD4+ but not CD8+ TCR diversity rose significantly by C4D1 (p=0.0027 vs p=0.16), most apparent in complete responders (p=0.02). Among trial patients, those achieving complete response had baseline diversity similar to that of newly diagnosed patients, while diversity was significantly lower in partial responders and progressors.

There are 11 amino acids in the CDR3, from cysteine to phenylalanine inclusive. Only CDR3 DNA is held: 33 bases, read in frame from base 1. V loses 4 bases of germline sequence and J loses 9 bases, and the interval between the two ends is 7 bases. Looking up the germline V gene yields CDR1 MGHDK and CDR2 SYGVNS. What this sample's time point label stands for: cycle 4 day 1 (C4D1), after around six weeks of nivolumab. Relapse after autologous stem cell transplantation had occurred in all trial patients, and cohorts A, B and C were distinguished by prior brentuximab vedotin exposure. The trial cohort comprised 56 patients with relapsed/refractory classical Hodgkin lymphoma whose best overall responses were complete response, partial response or progressive disease. Single-agent nivolumab was administered to trial patients in the multi-cohort phase II CheckMate 205 trial. An independent review committee assessed best overall response using the 2007 International Working Group response criteria. Trial PBMCs were collected immediately before nivolumab initiation (C1D1) and during therapy at cycle 2 day 1 and cycle 4 day 1. Peripheral blood was collected in 8 mL Vacutainer Cell Preparation Tubes, from which PBMCs were isolated by centrifugation and then cryopreserved.

The Qiagen DNeasy kit was used to extract genomic DNA from unsorted PBMCs and from the negatively selected CD4+ and CD8+ fractions. TCR beta CDR3 regions were subjected to amplification by immunoSEQ multiplex PCR with primers that anneal to V and J segments. A synthetic immune receptor repertoire was used to minimize amplification bias, and remaining bias was computationally removed after sequencing. In the original analysis: Custom Python scripts were used to quantify repertoire diversity as the Shannon entropy index. Unsorted, CD4+ and CD8+ repertoires were analyzed separately, except in combined analyses where CD4+ and CD8+ sequences were merged in silico. A clone was considered expanded if an increase in frequency of at least 2-fold after treatment relative to C1D1 was found, and a pseudocount of 0.5 was applied to clones undetected at baseline. Singleton clones were defined as clones with 0 or 1 copy at C1D1, and non-singleton clones were defined as clones with 2 or more copies. Clones expanded in unsorted samples were labelled as CD4+, CD8+ or unknown by matching protein sequences in sorted samples from the same patient. Diversity changes from C1D1 to C4D1 were tested in paired samples using Wilcoxon tests. In TCRdb, the immuneACCESS table is reduced to in-frame sequences with V and J assigned. These tables do not hold every clone; where another copy was compared, an unresolved V gene accounts for under half, and the others remain unexplained. V and J calls plus clone size are reproduced from that table; the DNA served to infer D and trimming. The sample table shows approximately 65,000 clones, and about 89% are seen once. Clones ranked in the top ten supply 10% of the sample.

Details on this clone: The antigen it binds to is not known. No quality values exist for individual bases; no much larger clone is one base distant.

The V and J segments used are TRBV25-1 and TRBJ1-3, with an unclear D gene assignment. The sample was peripheral blood mononuclear cells (PBMCs), taken before the fourth cycle of nivolumab. This receptor was identified in a human donor with classical Hodgkin lymphoma. The CDR3: CASSGAATIYF. The DNA sequence follows: TGTGCCAGCAGTGGGGCAGCCACCATATATTTT.